This T cell receptor beta chain was profiled in a study of T cell changes during pregnancy in multiple sclerosis (dated by TCRdb to about 2019). For the wider study: In women with multiple sclerosis, the researchers looked at how the T cell repertoire shifted as pregnancy progressed.

Libraries were made using the immunoSEQ multiplex PCR assay. What TCRdb holds here is the immuneACCESS table cut down to in-frame rearrangements. Part of the clones is not present; checked against another copy, under half of the missing clones reflect an unresolved V gene, and the others are unexplained. This sample has about 30,000 clones in its table, and more than 85% of those were observed once. The leading ten clones occupy about 3% of the sample. Points on this clone: This clone's antigen is unknown. The sample holds no much larger clone one base away, and base qualities are not on file.

Via the germline V gene, CDR1 is SQVTM and CDR2 ANQGSEA. Trimming accounts for 8 bases at V and 6 bases at J, while the number of junction bases matched to no gene is 11. The CDR3 contains 14 residues, cysteine and phenylalanine counted. Only CDR3 DNA remains: 42 bases, in frame from the first base. The sequencing used CD4+ T cells from peripheral blood mononuclear cells, collected in the first trimester of pregnancy. The V and J genes are TRBV29-1 and TRBJ2-1; 9 junctional bases match TRBD1. This receptor was identified in a female donor in good health, enrolled as a control in a pregnancy study. The CDR3 region has the sequence CSFLDRGVRNEQFF. The sequenced DNA is TGCAGCTTTTTGGACAGGGGAGTGCGCAATGAGCAGTTCTTC.